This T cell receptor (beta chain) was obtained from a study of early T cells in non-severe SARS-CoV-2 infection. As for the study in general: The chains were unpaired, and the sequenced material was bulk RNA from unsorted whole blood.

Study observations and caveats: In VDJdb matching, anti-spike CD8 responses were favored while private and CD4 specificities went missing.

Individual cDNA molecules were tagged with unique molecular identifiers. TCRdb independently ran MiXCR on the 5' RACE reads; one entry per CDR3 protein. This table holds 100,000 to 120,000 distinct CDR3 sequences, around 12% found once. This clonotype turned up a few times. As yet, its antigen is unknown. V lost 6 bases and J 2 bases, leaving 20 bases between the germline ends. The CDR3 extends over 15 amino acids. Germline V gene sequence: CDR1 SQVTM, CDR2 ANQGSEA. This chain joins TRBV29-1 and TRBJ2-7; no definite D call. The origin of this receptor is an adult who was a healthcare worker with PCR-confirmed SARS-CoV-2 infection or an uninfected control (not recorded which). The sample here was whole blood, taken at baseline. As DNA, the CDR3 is TGCAGCGTATCCTGGCTAGGAAGCGACCCCTACGAGCAGTACTTC. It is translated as CSVSWLGSDPYEQYF.